One sample yielded the 25 T cell receptor beta chains listed below, sequenced in a study of T-cell memory formation after mild COVID-19. In TCRdb, the 5' RACE reads were re-called with MiXCR into one record per CDR3 protein. The sample holds 530,000 or so distinct CDR3 sequences, around 15% seen once. The sample taken for sequencing was PBMCs or a T cell subset sorted from them (not recorded which). These receptors were obtained from an adult woman who had mild COVID-19 (a few samples of this study predate the infection). Cell type and time point are not known.

In this sample, this clonotype turned up a few times. V is TRBV4-2 and J is TRBJ2-5, with no clear D. Trimming shortened V by 1 base and J by 2 bases, and 8 bases separated the two germline ends. CDR1 and CDR2 from the germline V gene are LGHNA and YNFKEQ. The CDR3 contains 14 residues. This chain's CDR3 is CASSQVQRQETQYF. The DNA of the CDR3 is TGTGCCAGCAGCCAAGTACAAAGACAAGAGACCCAGTACTTC.

In DNA form, the CDR3 reads TGTGCCAGCAGTGTATCGAACAGGAACACTGAAGCTTTCTTT. This codes for CASSVSNRNTEAFF. The V gene is TRBV6-1, the J gene TRBJ1-1, with no clear D. CDR3 length: 14 amino acids. The germline gives CDR1 MNHNS, CDR2 SASEGT. Between the trimmed V and J ends, which lost 4 bases and 1 base, there was a span of 10 bases.

This clonotype has just one count. The rearrangement joins TRBV6-5 to TRBJ2-1, with 8 bases lining up with TRBD1. Germline CDR1 reads MNHEY; CDR2 reads SVGAGI. After removal of 4 bases from V and 4 bases from J, the junction contained 12 bases not matched to a gene. The CDR3 is made up of 17 amino acids. The CDR3 DNA reads as TGTGCCAGCAGTTCCCCCAGCCGGGACAGGATATACAATGAGCAGTTCTTC. It specifies CASSSPSRDRIYNEQFF.

The chain links TRBV5-1 to TRBJ1-1, with D uncertain. Trimming cost V 2 bases and J 1 base, with 9 bases left between them. The germline gives CDR1 SGHRS, CDR2 YFSETQ. The CDR3 is 14 residues long. CDR3 loop: CASSLPSKNTEAFF. DNA for the CDR3: TGCGCCAGCAGCTTACCCAGTAAGAACACTGAAGCTTTCTTT.

There are a few counts of this clonotype. The V call is TRBV13, the J call TRBJ2-7, with D possibly being TRBD2 (5 bases). The germline gives CDR1 PRHDT, CDR2 FYEKMQ (reference sequence). The CDR3 sequence is 16 residues long. Between the trimmed V and J ends, which lost 5 bases and 4 bases, there was a span of 21 bases. Here the CDR3 reads CASSTRIGGRPYEQYF. For the CDR3, the DNA is TGTGCCAGCAGCACTAGGATAGGAGGCAGGCCATACGAGCAGTACTTC. The full variable domain, rest sourced from reference TRBV13 and TRBJ2-7, is AAGVIQSPRHLIKEKRETATLKCYPIPRHDTVYWYQQGPGQDPQFLISFYEKMQSDKGSIPDRFSAQQFSDYHSELNMSSLELGDSALYFCASSTRIGGRPYEQYFGPGTRLTVT.

This clonotype was counted many times. The chain combines TRBV30 with TRBJ2-1, with a weak D call TRBD2 (5 bases). CDR3 length: 12 amino acids. Per germline, CDR1 GTSNPN and CDR2 SVGIG (reference sequence). V lost 3 bases and J 8 bases, leaving 11 bases between the germline ends. Written as DNA, the CDR3 is TGTGCCTGGAGAGCCGCGGGCGATGAGCAGTTCTTC. It encodes CAWRAAGDEQFF.

This clonotype was seen a few times. This chain links TRBV4-1 with TRBJ1-1; D remains unclear. This CDR3 contains 14 residues. Germline CDR1 is MGHRA and CDR2 is YSYEKL. V lost 0 bases and J lost 1, with 6 bases in between. The DNA for the CDR3 is TGCGCCAGCAGCCAAGAAGCAGGGAACACTGAAGCTTTCTTT. As protein: CASSQEAGNTEAFF.

This clonotype has only one observation. The chain combines TRBV6-2 or TRBV6-3 with TRBJ2-7; the match to TRBD2 covers 7 bases. Per the germline V gene, CDR1 is MNHEY and CDR2 is SVGEGT. The ends lost 5 bases at V and 10 bases at J; junction bases unmatched: 8. The CDR3 contains 12 residues. The CDR3 coding sequence is TGTGCCAGCAGTCCTAGCGGAGGTATACAGTACTTC. Translating gives CASSPSGGIQYF.

This clonotype has a handful of counts. V is TRBV7-9 and J is TRBJ2-5; 7 positions agree with TRBD1. The length of the CDR3 is 14 residues. The germline V gene encodes CDR1 SEHNR and CDR2 FQNEAQ (reference sequence). V trimming: 4 bases; J trimming: 3 bases; junction bases outside the gene matches: 5. As DNA, the CDR3 is TGTGCCAGCAGCTCCTCCGACAGGGAAGAGACCCAGTACTTC. It yields the protein CASSSSDREETQYF.

This clonotype was seen only a few times. The rearrangement uses TRBV5-4 and TRBJ2-1; tentative D call: TRBD1 (5 bases). This CDR3 is built from 17 residues. CDR1 SGHNT and CDR2 YYREEE come from the germline V gene (reference sequence). Trimming cost V 0 bases and J 0 bases, with 13 bases left between them. CDR3 DNA sequence: TGTGCCAGCAGCTTGGGGGGCGCTTTTAGCTCCTACAATGAGCAGTTCTTC. The encoded protein is CASSLGGAFSSYNEQFF.

This clonotype has only a few counts. The rearrangement links TRBV12-3 or TRBV12-4 to TRBJ2-3; 13 positions agree with TRBD2. V was clipped by 4 bases and J by 5 bases; unmatched bases: 3. CDR3 length: 15 amino acids. The CDR3 DNA is TGTGCCAGCAGTTCTAGGACTAGCGGGGGAGATACGCAGTATTTT. Protein: CASSSRTSGGDTQYF.

This clonotype was recorded a few times. The chain recombines TRBV7-6 with TRBJ2-2, with 7 bases fitting TRBD1. V gave up 1 base and J gave up 6 bases; unmatched junction bases: 8. The CDR3 sequence is 16 residues long. Per the germline V gene, CDR1 is SGHVS and CDR2 is FNYEAQ. CDR3 bases: TGTGCCAGCAGCTTAGGGACGACAGGGAAGGCCGGGGAGCTGTTTTTT. This gives the protein CASSLGTTGKAGELFF.

This clonotype was seen only a few times. The V gene is TRBV7-9, the J gene TRBJ1-1; D uncertain. Trimming pared 1 base from V and 6 bases from J, leaving 12 bases between. CDR1 is SEHNR and CDR2 is FQNEAQ in the germline V gene (reference sequence). There are 14 residues in the CDR3. CDR3 protein: CASSLEGPRPEAFF. CDR3 sequence (DNA): TGTGCCAGCAGCTTAGAAGGGCCGAGGCCTGAAGCTTTCTTT.

This clonotype occurred a few times. The V gene is TRBV29-1, the J gene TRBJ2-1, with 10 bases that match TRBD2. Trimming cost V 4 bases and J 9 bases; bases outside gene matches: 3. The CDR3 contains 12 residues. CDR1 is SQVTM and CDR2 is ANQGSEA in the germline V gene. CDR3 residues: CSVGLAGVEQFF. Written as DNA, the CDR3 is TGCAGCGTTGGGCTAGCGGGAGTTGAGCAGTTCTTC.

This chain joins TRBV3-1 and TRBJ2-1; 10 nucleotides agree with TRBD2. This CDR3 spans 16 amino acids. CDR1 LGHDT and CDR2 YNNKEL come from the germline V gene (reference sequence). V lost 0 bases, J lost 3 bases, and 2 bases stayed unmatched. The CDR3 bases are TGTGCCAGCAGCCAAGAGGGACTAGCGATCTACAATGAGCAGTTCTTC. Amino acids: CASSQEGLAIYNEQFF.

This rearrangement joins TRBV6-5 to TRBJ2-7; tentative D call: TRBD1 (6 bases). Germline values: CDR1 MNHEY, CDR2 SVGAGI. V lost 6 bases and J 3 bases, leaving 18 bases between the germline ends. The length of the CDR3 is 15 residues. The CDR3 is CASSVEGGDYYEQYF. The DNA of the CDR3 is TGTGCCAGCAGCGTGGAAGGGGGAGACTACTACGAGCAGTACTTC.

This clonotype was counted only a few times. The chain couples TRBV12-3 or TRBV12-4 to TRBJ2-3; TRBD2 matches at 11 bases. The CDR3 loop spans 14 amino acids. Trimming removed 7 bases from V and 5 bases from J; junction bases left unmatched: 5. CDR3 nucleotides: TGTGCCAGCAACCTGGGACTAGCGGAAGATACGCAGTATTTT. Protein sequence: CASNLGLAEDTQYF.

This clonotype has more than one count but fewer than ten. The chain has TRBV12-3 or TRBV12-4 and TRBJ1-5; 7 nucleotides match TRBD1. With V trimmed by 3 bases and J by 6 bases, 11 bases remained unmatched. The CDR3 loop spans 16 amino acids. CDR3 loop: CASSFSATGSGQPQHF. The DNA of the CDR3 is TGTGCCAGCAGTTTCTCTGCGACAGGGAGCGGTCAGCCCCAGCATTTT.

This clonotype was picked up a small number of times. The chain links TRBV20-1 to TRBJ2-3, with 7 bases identical to TRBD1. The junction had 6 bases not matched to a gene; V was cut back by 3 bases and J by 0 bases. The length of the CDR3 is 15 residues. The germline CDR1 and CDR2 sequences are DFQATT and SNEGSKA (reference sequence). The CDR3 protein is CSARKPTGSTDTQYF. The CDR3, as DNA: TGCAGTGCTAGGAAGCCGACAGGGAGCACAGATACGCAGTATTTT.

This chain uses TRBV7-9 with TRBJ1-2; D is unclear. Trimming pared 1 base from V and 1 base from J, leaving 10 bases between. The CDR3 consists of 15 residues. Germline values: CDR1 SEHNR, CDR2 FQNEAQ (reference sequence). The CDR3 is CASSLEGLLNYGYTF. As DNA, the CDR3 is TGTGCCAGCAGCTTAGAGGGCCTTCTTAACTATGGCTACACCTTC.

V gene TRBV6-2 or TRBV6-3 combines with J gene TRBJ2-6; D is possibly TRBD1 (6 bases). The CDR3 is made up of 16 amino acids. CDR1 and CDR2 (germline): MNHEY, SVGEGT. V lost 4 bases and J lost 0, with 10 bases in between. In nucleotides, the CDR3 is TGTGCCAGCAGTTGGGGGCCTTCCTCTGGGGCCAACGTCCTGACTTTC. Its protein product is CASSWGPSSGANVLTF.

This clonotype came up many times. This chain connects TRBV7-9 to TRBJ2-3; TRBD2 agrees at 7 bases. Germline-derived CDR1 and CDR2 are SEHNR and FQNEAQ (reference sequence). V dropped 1 base and J dropped 8; count of bases not matched to a gene: 6. The CDR3 contains 14 residues. The CDR3 loop is CASSLDGTTRTQYF. The CDR3 bases are TGTGCCAGCAGCTTAGACGGGACTACACGTACGCAGTATTTT.

This clonotype was detected a few times. V usage is TRBV5-4 and J usage is TRBJ1-1; D unresolved. The CDR3 is made up of 14 amino acids. CDR1 and CDR2 from the germline V gene are SGHNT and YYREEE (reference sequence). Trimming left V 4 bases short and J 5 bases short, with 15 bases between. The CDR3 is CASSPPWAATEAFF. The CDR3 region has the DNA TGTGCCAGCAGCCCCCCGTGGGCTGCGACTGAAGCTTTCTTT.

This clonotype was seen a handful of times. The rearrangement joins TRBV7-6 to TRBJ1-4; D not certain. V lost 4 bases and J 4 bases, leaving 10 bases between the germline ends. CDR1 is SGHVS, CDR2 FNYEAQ, per germline. The CDR3 runs 14 residues. Here the CDR3 reads CASSSAESNEKLFF. In nucleotides, the CDR3 is TGTGCCAGCAGCTCCGCGGAAAGTAATGAAAAACTGTTTTTT.

V gene TRBV6-4 combines with J gene TRBJ2-1; TRBD2 agrees at 10 bases. Germline lookup yields CDR1 MRHNA and CDR2 SNTAGT. The CDR3 has 15 amino acids. With V trimmed by 5 bases and J by 4 bases, 5 bases remained unmatched. The CDR3 sequence is CASSQSGGVYNEQFF. DNA of the CDR3: TGTGCCAGCAGTCAGAGCGGGGGGGTGTACAATGAGCAGTTCTTC.